This T cell receptor beta chain was sequenced during a study of CD8 T cells in ankylosing spondylitis. Study observations and caveats: A TCR beta motif of roughly eight highly homologous variants seemed to mark ankylosing spondylitis blood.

Making use of molecular barcodes, quantitative 5'-RACE generated TCR beta libraries. Using its own MiXCR run on the 5' RACE reads, TCRdb lists one record per CDR3 protein. The repertoire holds about 220,000 distinct CDR3 sequences, about 7.3% seen once, with approximately 14% in the top ten. In its sample, this clonotype was seen a few times. Its target is not known. The sequenced sample consisted of blood, either unsorted or a sorted T cell fraction (not recorded which). The receptor comes from a male donor with ankylosing spondylitis.

The CDR3 nucleotides are TGTGCCAGCACCTGGCCCGGACAGCTGCGGGGGGAGCAGTACTTC. Translating it yields CASTWPGQLRGEQYF. The chain joins TRBV5-5 to TRBJ2-7, with a tentative D call TRBD2 (7 bases). Germline V gives CDR1 SGHKS, CDR2 YYEKEE (reference sequence). Trimming stripped 6 bases from V and 7 bases from J, with 23 bases between. CDR3 length: 15 residues.